This TCR beta chain stems from a study of siplizumab effects on memory and regulatory T cells. The study, taken as a whole, reports: Whether the proliferating Tregs (from siplizumab cultures) were suppressive was not confirmed. The naive T cell population seemed more diverse than memory cells and seemed a major contributor to the alloresponse. Mappable alloreactive CD4+ clones were on average approximately 70% Treg-derived with siplizumab, approximately 30% in controls.

A word on this clone: Its antigen is not identified.

Germline V lookup: CDR1 SGDLS, CDR2 YYNGEE. Trimming shortened V by 4 bases and J by 2 bases, and 8 bases separated the two germline ends. This CDR3 has 13 residues. Using immunoSEQ multiplex PCR, the repertoire was profiled, and TCRdb retains in-frame clones only, with some absent. The table records around 82,000 clones, approximately 93% of them present only once. The chain uses TRBV9 and TRBJ2-3; D call uncertain. The sequence was obtained from a human donor in good health. Sequencing was performed on CD8+ T cells sorted from blood. The CDR3 coding sequence is TGTGCCAGCAGCCTCCAATCCACAGATACGCAGTATTTT. This codes for CASSLQSTDTQYF. Together with reference TRBV9 and TRBJ2-3, the CDR3 gives the full variable domain: DSGVTQTPKHLITATGQRVTLRCSPRSGDLSVYWYQQSLDQGLQFLIQYYNGEERAKGNILERFSAQQFPDLHSELNLSSLELGDSALYFCASSLQSTDTQYFGPGTRLTVL.